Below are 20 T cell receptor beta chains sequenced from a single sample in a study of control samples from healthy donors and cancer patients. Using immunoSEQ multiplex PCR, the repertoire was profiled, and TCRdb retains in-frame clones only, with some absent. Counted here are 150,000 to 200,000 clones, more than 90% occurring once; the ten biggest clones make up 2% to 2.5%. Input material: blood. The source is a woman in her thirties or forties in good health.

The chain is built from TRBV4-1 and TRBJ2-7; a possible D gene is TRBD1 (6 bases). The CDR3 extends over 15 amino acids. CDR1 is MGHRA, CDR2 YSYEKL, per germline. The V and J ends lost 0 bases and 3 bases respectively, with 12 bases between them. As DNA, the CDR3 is TGCGCCAGCAGCCAAGATAGAGACAGGAACTACGAGCAGTACTTC. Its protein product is CASSQDRDRNYEQYF.

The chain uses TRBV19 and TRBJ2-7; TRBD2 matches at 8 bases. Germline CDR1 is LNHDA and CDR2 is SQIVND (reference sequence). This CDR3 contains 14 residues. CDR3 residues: CACGFGRESYEQYF. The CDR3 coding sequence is TGTGCTTGTGGGTTCGGGAGGGAAAGCTACGAGCAGTACTTC.

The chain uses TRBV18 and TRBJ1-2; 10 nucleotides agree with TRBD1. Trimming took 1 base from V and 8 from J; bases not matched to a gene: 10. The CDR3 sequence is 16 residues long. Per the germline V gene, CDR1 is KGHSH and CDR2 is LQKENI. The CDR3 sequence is CASSPLTGGALRGYTF. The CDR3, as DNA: TGTGCCAGCTCACCACTGACAGGGGGCGCTCTGAGAGGCTACACCTTC.

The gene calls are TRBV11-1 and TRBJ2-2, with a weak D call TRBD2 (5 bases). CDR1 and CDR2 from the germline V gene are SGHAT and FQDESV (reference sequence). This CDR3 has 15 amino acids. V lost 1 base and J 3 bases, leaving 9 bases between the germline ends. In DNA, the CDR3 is TGTGCCAGCAGCTTAGGGTCGAGGGACACCGGGGAGCTGTTTTTT. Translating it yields CASSLGSRDTGELFF.

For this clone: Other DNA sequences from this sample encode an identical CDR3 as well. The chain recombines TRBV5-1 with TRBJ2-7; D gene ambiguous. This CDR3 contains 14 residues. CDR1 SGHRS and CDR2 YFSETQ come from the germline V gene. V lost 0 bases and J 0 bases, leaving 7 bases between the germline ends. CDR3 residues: CASSLVGSSYEQYF. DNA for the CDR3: TGCGCCAGCAGCTTGGTGGGATCCTCCTACGAGCAGTACTTC.

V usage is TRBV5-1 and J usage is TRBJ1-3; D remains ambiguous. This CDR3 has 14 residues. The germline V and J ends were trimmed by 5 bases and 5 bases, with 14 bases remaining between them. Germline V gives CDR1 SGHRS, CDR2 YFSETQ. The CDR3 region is CASREEGWRNTIYF. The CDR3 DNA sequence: TGCGCCAGCAGGGAGGAGGGATGGAGAAACACCATATATTTT. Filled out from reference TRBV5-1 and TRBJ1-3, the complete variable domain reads KAGVTQTPRYLIKTRGQQVTLSCSPISGHRSVSWYQQTPGQGLQFLFEYFSETQRNKGNFPGRFSGRQFSNSRSEMNVSTLELGDSALYLCASREEGWRNTIYFGEGSWLTVV.

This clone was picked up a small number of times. The CDR3 protein is CASSLGGRYEKLFF. For the CDR3, the DNA is TGTGCCAGCAGCTTGGGGGGCCGATATGAAAAACTGTTTTTT. The chain uses TRBV5-6 and TRBJ1-4, with D tentatively TRBD1 (5 bases). This CDR3 has 14 amino acids. Germline CDR1 and CDR2: SGHDT and YYEEEE. Trimming removed 0 bases at V and 6 bases at J, with 9 bases between.

For the CDR3, the DNA is TGCGCCAGCAGGACATCGGGGGCCGACACAGATACGCAGTATTTT. Amino acid sequence: CASRTSGADTDTQYF. This chain connects TRBV5-1 to TRBJ2-3; the D call may be TRBD1 or TRBD2 (6 bases each). The V end was cut by 5 bases, the J end by 2 bases, with 15 bases between. The CDR3 sequence is 15 residues long. The germline gives CDR1 SGHRS, CDR2 YFSETQ.

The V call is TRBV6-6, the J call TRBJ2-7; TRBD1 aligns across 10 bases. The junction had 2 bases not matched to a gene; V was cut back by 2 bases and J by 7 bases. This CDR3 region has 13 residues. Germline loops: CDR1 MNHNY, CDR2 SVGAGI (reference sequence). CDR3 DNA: TGTGCCAGCAGTTACGGGACAGGGGCTGAGCAGTACTTC. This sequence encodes CASSYGTGAEQYF.

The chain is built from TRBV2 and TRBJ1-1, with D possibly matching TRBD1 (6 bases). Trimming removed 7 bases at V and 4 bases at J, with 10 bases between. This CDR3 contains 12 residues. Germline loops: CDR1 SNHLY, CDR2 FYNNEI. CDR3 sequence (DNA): TGTGCCAGCACCAGGGGACCCACTGAAGCTTTCTTT. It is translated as CASTRGPTEAFF.

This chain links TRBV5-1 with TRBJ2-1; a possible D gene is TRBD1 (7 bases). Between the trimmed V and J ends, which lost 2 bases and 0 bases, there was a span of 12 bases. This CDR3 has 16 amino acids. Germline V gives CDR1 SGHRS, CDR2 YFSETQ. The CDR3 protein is CASSFAGQSSYNEQFF. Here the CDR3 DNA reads TGCGCCAGCAGCTTTGCGGGACAGAGCTCCTACAATGAGCAGTTCTTC.

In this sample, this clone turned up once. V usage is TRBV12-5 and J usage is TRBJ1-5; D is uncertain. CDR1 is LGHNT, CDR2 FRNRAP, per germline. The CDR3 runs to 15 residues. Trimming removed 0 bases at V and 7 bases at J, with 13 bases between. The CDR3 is CASGLVPGGGQPQHF. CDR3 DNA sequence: TGTGCTAGTGGTTTGGTACCGGGAGGCGGGCAGCCCCAGCATTTT.

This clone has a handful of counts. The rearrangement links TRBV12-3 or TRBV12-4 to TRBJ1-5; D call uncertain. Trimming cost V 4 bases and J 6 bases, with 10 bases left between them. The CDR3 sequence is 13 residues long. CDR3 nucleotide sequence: TGTGCCAGCAGTTCCGTGGATGTTCAGCCCCAGCATTTT. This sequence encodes CASSSVDVQPQHF.

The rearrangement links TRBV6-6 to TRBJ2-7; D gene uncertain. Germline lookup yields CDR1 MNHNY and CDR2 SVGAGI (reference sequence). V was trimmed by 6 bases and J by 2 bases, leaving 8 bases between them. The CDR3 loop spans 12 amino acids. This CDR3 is CASSRYPYEQYF. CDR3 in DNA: TGTGCCAGCAGCCGGTATCCCTACGAGCAGTACTTC.

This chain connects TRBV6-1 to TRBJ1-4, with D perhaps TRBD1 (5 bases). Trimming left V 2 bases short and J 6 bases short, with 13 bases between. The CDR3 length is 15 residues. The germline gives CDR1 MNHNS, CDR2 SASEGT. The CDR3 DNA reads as TGTGCCAGCAGTGAATTCGGGGGTTCGGATGAAAAACTGTTTTTT. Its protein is CASSEFGGSDEKLFF.

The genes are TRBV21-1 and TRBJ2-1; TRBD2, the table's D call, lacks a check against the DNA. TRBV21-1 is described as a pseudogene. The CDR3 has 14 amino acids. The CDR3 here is CASQSGGAYNEQFF. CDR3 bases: TGTGCCAGCCAAAGCGGGGGCGCCTACAATGAGCAGTTCTTC.

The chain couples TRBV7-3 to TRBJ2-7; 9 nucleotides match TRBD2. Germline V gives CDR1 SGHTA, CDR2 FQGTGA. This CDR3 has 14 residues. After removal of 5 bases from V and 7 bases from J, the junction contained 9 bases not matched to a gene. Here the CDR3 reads CASSPTSGGGEQYF. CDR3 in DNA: TGTGCCAGCAGCCCGACTAGCGGAGGAGGGGAGCAGTACTTC.

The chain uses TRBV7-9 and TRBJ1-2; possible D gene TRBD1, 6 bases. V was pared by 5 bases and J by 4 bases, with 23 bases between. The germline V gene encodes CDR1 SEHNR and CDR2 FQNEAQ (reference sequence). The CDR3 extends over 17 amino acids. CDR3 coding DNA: TGTGCCAGCAGCAAGACAGGTCCCGTTGGGTCCCCCTATGGCTACACCTTC. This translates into CASSKTGPVGSPYGYTF.

CDR3 residues: CAISAGGTDTQYF. For the CDR3, the DNA is TGTGCCATCAGCGCAGGAGGCACAGATACGCAGTATTTT. This rearrangement joins TRBV10-3 to TRBJ2-3; D gene unclear. The V gene's germline CDR1 is ENHRY and CDR2 SYGVKD. The CDR3 has 13 amino acids. V was pared by 6 bases and J by 1 base, with 8 bases between.

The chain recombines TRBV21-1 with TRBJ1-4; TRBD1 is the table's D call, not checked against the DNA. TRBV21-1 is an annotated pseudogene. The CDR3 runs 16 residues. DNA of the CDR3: TGTGCCAGCAGCAAAAAAATCAGGGGAACTAATGAAAAACTGTTTTTT. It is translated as CASSKKIRGTNEKLFF.